This T cell receptor beta chain was identified during a study of blood T cell repertoires in COVID-19. The V segment lost 8 bases and the J segment 2 bases; nucleotides outside the gene matches: 6. CDR1 and CDR2 (germline): MNHEY, SVGAGI. This CDR3 region has 14 residues. The data were produced by immunoSEQ multiplex PCR, yet TCRdb's version contains in-frame clones alone and is incomplete. The table shows under 200,000 clones, with about 82% occurring only once. The sequenced material came from peripheral blood. The TCR was taken from an elderly woman with COVID-19, enrolled during active disease. This chain connects TRBV6-5 to TRBJ1-5; 7 positions match TRBD1. The CDR3 region is CASGPTGRNQPQHF. The CDR3 nucleotides are TGTGCCAGCGGGCCGACAGGGCGCAATCAGCCCCAGCATTTT.